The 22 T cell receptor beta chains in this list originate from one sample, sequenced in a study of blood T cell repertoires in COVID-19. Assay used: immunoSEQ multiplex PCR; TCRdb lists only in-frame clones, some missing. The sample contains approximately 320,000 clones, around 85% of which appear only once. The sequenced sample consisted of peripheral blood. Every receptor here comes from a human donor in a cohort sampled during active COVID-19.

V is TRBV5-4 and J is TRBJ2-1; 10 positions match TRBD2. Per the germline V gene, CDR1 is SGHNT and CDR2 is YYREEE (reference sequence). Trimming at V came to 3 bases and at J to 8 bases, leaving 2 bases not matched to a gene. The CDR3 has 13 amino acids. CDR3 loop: CASSSSGGDEQFF. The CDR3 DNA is TGTGCCAGCAGCTCTAGCGGGGGCGATGAGCAGTTCTTC.

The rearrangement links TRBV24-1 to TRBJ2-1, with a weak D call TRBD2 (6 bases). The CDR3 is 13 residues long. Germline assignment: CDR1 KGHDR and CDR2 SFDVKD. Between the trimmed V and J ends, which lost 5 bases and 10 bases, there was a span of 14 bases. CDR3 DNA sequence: TGTGCCACCAGTGGGGACTTCCTAGAGGAGCAGTTCTTC. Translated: CATSGDFLEEQFF.

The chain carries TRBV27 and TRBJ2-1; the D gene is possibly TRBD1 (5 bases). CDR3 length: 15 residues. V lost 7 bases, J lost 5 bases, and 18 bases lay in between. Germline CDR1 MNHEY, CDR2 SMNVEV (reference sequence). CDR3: CASTGYQGVDNEQFF. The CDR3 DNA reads TGTGCCAGCACGGGCTATCAAGGGGTTGACAATGAGCAGTTCTTC.

Here the CDR3 reads CATLPGPGAVASSYNEQFF. The CDR3 DNA reads as TGTGCCACCTTGCCAGGGCCGGGAGCAGTCGCCAGCTCCTACAATGAGCAGTTCTTC. The chain employs TRBV7-9 and TRBJ2-1; tentatively, D is TRBD2 (6 bases). Trimming left V 10 bases short and J 0 bases short, with 28 bases between. The CDR3 totals 19 residues. Germline assignment: CDR1 SEHNR and CDR2 FQNEAQ (reference sequence). Full variable domain (outside the CDR3, taken from reference TRBV7-9 and TRBJ2-1): DTGVSQNPRHKITKRGQNVTFRCDPISEHNRLYWYRQTLGQGPEFLTYFQNEAQLEKSRLLSDRFSAERPKGSFSTLEIQRTEQGDSAMYLCATLPGPGAVASSYNEQFFGPGTRLTVL.

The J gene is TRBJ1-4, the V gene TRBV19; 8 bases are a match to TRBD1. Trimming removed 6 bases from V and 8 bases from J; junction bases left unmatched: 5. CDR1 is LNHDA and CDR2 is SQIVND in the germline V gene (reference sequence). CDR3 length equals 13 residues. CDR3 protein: CASRTGAREKLFF. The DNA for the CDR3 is TGTGCCAGTAGGACAGGGGCGAGGGAAAAACTGTTTTTT.

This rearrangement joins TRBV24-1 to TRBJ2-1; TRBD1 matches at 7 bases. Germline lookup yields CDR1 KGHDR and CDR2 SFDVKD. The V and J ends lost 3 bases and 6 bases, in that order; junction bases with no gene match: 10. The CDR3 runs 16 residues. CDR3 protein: CATSDGSLRQGNEQFF. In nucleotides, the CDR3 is TGTGCCACCAGTGATGGCTCACTTCGACAGGGCAATGAGCAGTTCTTC.

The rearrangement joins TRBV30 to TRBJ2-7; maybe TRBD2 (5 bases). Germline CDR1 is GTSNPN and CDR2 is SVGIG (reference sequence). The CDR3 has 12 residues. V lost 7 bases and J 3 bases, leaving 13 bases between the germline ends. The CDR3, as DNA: TGTGCCTCCGACTCCCGGGGCTACGAGCAGTACTTC. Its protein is CASDSRGYEQYF.

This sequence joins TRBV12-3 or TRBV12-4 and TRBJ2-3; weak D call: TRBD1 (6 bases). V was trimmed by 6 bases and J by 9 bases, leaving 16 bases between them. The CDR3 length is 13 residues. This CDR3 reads CASRDRTSRTQYF. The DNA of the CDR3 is TGTGCCAGCAGAGACAGGACCTCCAGAACGCAGTATTTT.

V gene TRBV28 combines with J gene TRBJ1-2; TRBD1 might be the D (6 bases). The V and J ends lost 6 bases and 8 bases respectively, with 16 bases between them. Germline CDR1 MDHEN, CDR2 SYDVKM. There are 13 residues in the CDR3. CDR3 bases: TGTGCCAGCAGACCGAGGCCAGGGGTCGGCTACACCTTC. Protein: CASRPRPGVGYTF.

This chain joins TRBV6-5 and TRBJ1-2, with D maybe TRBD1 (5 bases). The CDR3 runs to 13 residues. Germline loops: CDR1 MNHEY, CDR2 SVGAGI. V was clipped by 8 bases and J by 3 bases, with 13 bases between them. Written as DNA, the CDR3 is TGTGCCAGCTGCCGAGACAGTGACTATGGCTACACCTTC. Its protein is CASCRDSDYGYTF.

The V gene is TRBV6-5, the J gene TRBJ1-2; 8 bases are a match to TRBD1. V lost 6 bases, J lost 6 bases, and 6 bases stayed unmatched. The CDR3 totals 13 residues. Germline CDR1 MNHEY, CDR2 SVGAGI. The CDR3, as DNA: TGTGCCAGCAGCGTGACAGGGGATCATGGCTACACCTTC. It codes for CASSVTGDHGYTF.

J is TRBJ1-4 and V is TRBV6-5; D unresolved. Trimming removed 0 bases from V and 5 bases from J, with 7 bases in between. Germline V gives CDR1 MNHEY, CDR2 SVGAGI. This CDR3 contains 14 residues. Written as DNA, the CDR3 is TGTGCCAGCAGTTACTCGCACAGAAATGAAAAACTGTTTTTT. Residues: CASSYSHRNEKLFF.

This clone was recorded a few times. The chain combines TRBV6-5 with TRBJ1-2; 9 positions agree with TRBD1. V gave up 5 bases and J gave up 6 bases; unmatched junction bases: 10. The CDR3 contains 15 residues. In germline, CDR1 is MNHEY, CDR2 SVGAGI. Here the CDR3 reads CASSLTGQGVDGYTF. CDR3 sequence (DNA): TGTGCCAGCAGTCTTACGGGACAGGGTGTAGATGGCTACACCTTC.

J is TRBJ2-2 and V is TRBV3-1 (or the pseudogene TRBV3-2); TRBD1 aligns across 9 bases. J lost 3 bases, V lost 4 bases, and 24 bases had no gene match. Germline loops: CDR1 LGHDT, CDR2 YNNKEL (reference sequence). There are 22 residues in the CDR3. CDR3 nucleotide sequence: TGTGCCAGCAGCCCTTCTCCCAGAAGACAGGGGGGCCTACAAGGATACACCGGGGAGCTGTTTTTT. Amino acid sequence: CASSPSPRRQGGLQGYTGELFF.

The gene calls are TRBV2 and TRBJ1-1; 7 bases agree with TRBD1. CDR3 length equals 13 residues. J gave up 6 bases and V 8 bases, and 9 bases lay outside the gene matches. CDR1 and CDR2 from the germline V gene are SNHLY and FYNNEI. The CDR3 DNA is TGTGCCAGCCTTAACAGGGGAAGCGCTGAAGCTTTCTTT. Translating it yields CASLNRGSAEAFF.

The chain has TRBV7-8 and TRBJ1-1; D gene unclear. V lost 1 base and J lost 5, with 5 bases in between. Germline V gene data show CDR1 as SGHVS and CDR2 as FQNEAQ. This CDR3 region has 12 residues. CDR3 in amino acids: CASSLERTEAFF. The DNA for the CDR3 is TGTGCCAGCAGCTTAGAGCGGACTGAAGCTTTCTTT.

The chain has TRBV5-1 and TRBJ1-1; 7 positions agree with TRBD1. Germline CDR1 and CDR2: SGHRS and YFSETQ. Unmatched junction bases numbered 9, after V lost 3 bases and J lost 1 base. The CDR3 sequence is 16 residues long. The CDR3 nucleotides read TGCGCCAGCAGCTCTCGGGACAGTACAGGGAACACTGAAGCTTTCTTT. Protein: CASSSRDSTGNTEAFF.

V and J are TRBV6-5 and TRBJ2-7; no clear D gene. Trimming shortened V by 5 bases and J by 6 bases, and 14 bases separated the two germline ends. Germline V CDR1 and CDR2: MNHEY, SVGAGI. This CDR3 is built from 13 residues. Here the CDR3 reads CASSLRPVSEQYF. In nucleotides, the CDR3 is TGTGCCAGCAGTCTGCGGCCCGTCTCCGAGCAGTACTTC.

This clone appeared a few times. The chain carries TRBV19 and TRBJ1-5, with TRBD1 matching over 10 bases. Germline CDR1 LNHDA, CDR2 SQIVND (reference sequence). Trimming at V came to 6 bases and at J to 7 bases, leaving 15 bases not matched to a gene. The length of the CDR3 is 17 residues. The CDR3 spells CASSSRPRDRGGQPQHF. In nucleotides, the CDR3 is TGTGCCAGTAGCTCTAGGCCCCGGGACAGGGGCGGCCAGCCCCAGCATTTT.

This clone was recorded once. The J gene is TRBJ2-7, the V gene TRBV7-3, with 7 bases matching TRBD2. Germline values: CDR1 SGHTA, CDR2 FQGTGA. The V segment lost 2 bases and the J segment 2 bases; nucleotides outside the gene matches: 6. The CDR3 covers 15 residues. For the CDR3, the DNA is TGTGCCAGCAGCTTATTGGTAGCGGGTACCTACGAGCAGTACTTC. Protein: CASSLLVAGTYEQYF.

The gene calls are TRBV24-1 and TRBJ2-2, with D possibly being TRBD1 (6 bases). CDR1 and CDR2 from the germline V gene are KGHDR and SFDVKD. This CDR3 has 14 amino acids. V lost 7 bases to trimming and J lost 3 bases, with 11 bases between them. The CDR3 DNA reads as TGTGCCACCAGGAGGGCAGGGGACACCGGGGAGCTGTTTTTT. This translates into CATRRAGDTGELFF.

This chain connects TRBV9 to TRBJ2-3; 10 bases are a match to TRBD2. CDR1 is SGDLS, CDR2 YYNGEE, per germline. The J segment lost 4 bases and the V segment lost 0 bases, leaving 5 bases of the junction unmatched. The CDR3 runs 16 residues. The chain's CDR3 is CASSVASGGIADTQYF. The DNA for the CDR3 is TGTGCCAGCAGCGTAGCTAGCGGGGGTATAGCAGATACGCAGTATTTT.